The rows below give T cell receptor beta chains drawn from one sample of a study of blood T cell repertoires in COVID-19. Only in-frame clones appear in the TCRdb table, and some are missing; sequencing was by immunoSEQ multiplex PCR. Of about 220,000 clones listed, 82% are singletons. Sequencing used peripheral blood. Receptor source: a woman older than 75 with COVID-19, enrolled during active disease. Each CDR3 is given with its conserved first and last residue. Fields, in order: D gene, clone size, V gene, J gene, CDR3 protein, CDR3 DNA. D genes are given only for firm matches. A row's size may be missing; if present it is once, few, many or a size class.

>TRBD1|NA|TRBV19|TRBJ1-2
CASIGDRGYGYTF
TGTGCCAGTATTGGGGACAGAGGCTATGGCTACACCTTC
>TRBD2|NA|TRBV25-1|TRBJ2-5
CASSDGVAGSQETQYF
TGTGCCAGCAGTGACGGTGTAGCGGGGAGTCAAGAGACCCAGTACTTC
>TRBD2|NA|TRBV5-6|TRBJ2-3
CASSSLAGTDTQYF
TGTGCCAGCAGCTCCCTAGCGGGCACAGATACGCAGTATTTT
>NA|NA|TRBV5-4|TRBJ2-2
CASSRSNTGELFF
TGTGCCAGCAGCCGGTCCAATACCGGGGAGCTGTTTTTT
>TRBD2|NA|TRBV19|TRBJ2-3
CASKGTDVLTSVTDTQYF
TGTGCCAGTAAGGGGACGGATGTTCTGACTAGCGTAACAGATACGCAGTATTTT
>NA|NA|TRBV5-4|TRBJ2-3
CASSFGSGNTQYF
TGTGCCAGCAGCTTCGGGAGCGGAAATACGCAGTATTTT
>NA|once|TRBV9|TRBJ2-3
CASSPQLGGHTDTQYF
TGTGCCAGCAGCCCACAACTGGGAGGACACACAGATACGCAGTATTTT
>NA|NA|TRBV6-5|TRBJ1-1
CASSFLRGETEAFF
TGTGCCAGCAGTTTCCTCAGGGGCGAGACTGAAGCTTTCTTT
>NA|NA|TRBV7-9|TRBJ2-7
CASSSSPRGSSYEQYF
TGTGCCAGCAGCAGCTCCCCTAGGGGAAGCTCCTACGAGCAGTACTTC
>TRBD2|once|TRBV5-1|TRBJ2-1
CASSSGPGGYNEQFF
TGCGCCAGCAGCTCCGGCCCGGGAGGATACAATGAGCAGTTCTTC
>TRBD1|NA|TRBV3-1/TRBV3-2|TRBJ2-3
CASSQLGQGWADTQYF
TGTGCCAGCAGCCAACTTGGACAGGGATGGGCAGATACGCAGTATTTT
>TRBD1|once|TRBV4-3|TRBJ1-2
CASSQSRGVNYGYTF
TGCGCCAGCAGCCAATCCAGGGGGGTTAACTATGGCTACACCTTC
>TRBD1|NA|TRBV6-5|TRBJ1-2
CASRPQPTGGVYTF
TGTGCCAGCAGGCCACAACCGACAGGGGGCGTCTACACCTTC
>NA|NA|TRBV6-4|TRBJ2-7
CASSDGGKGSEQYF
TGTGCCAGCAGTGACGGCGGGAAGGGGAGCGAGCAGTACTTC
>TRBD2|NA|TRBV7-2|TRBJ2-2
CASSPIAGVVAGELFF
TGTGCCAGCAGCCCGATAGCGGGAGTCGTCGCCGGGGAGCTGTTTTTT
>NA|NA|TRBV28|TRBJ1-2
CASSLTKTVGGAGYTF
TGTGCCAGCAGTTTAACGAAAACGGTCGGGGGAGCGGGCTACACCTTC
>NA|NA|TRBV4-2|TRBJ2-3
CASSQLLYTDTQYF
TGTGCCAGCAGCCAACTCTTGTACACAGATACGCAGTATTTT
>TRBD1|NA|TRBV7-2|TRBJ1-5
CASSLRQGVNNQPQHF
TGTGCCAGCAGCCTAAGACAGGGAGTGAACAATCAGCCCCAGCATTTT
>NA|NA|TRBV7-8|TRBJ1-2
CASSPIKVGGYGYTF
TGTGCCAGCAGCCCCATAAAAGTCGGCGGTTATGGCTACACCTTC
>TRBD2|few|TRBV5-1|TRBJ2-3
CASSLSSGADTQYF
TGCGCCAGCAGCTTGTCTAGCGGCGCAGATACGCAGTATTTT
>NA|NA|TRBV28|TRBJ1-6
CASSPRGGISTLHF
TGTGCCAGCAGCCCGAGGGGGGGAATCTCAACCCTCCACTTT
>TRBD2|NA|TRBV19|TRBJ2-5
CASSRSGGAFQETQYF
TGTGCCAGTAGTCGAAGCGGGGGGGCCTTCCAAGAGACCCAGTACTTC
>TRBD1|NA|TRBV28|TRBJ2-1
CASCRGRRECYEQFF
TGTGCCAGCTGCAGGGGGCGACGGGAGTGCTATGAGCAGTTCTTC
>TRBD1|NA|TRBV28|TRBJ1-1
CASSLGQGALGAFF
TGTGCCAGCAGCCTGGGACAGGGGGCTCTGGGGGCTTTCTTT
>NA|NA|TRBV28|TRBJ1-5
CASSPPPPSNQPQHF
TGTGCCAGCAGTCCTCCCCCTCCGAGCAATCAGCCCCAGCATTTT
>NA|few|TRBV5-1|TRBJ1-1
CASSLADRMNTEAFF
TGCGCCAGCAGCTTGGCCGACAGGATGAACACTGAAGCTTTCTTT
>NA|NA|TRBV27|TRBJ1-6
CASGTNVWRSPLHF
TGTGCCAGCGGGACTAATGTTTGGCGGTCACCCCTCCACTTT
>NA|NA|TRBV6-5|TRBJ2-3
CATGLGTAGTDTQYF
TGTGCCACGGGGCTAGGGACTGCTGGAACAGATACGCAGTATTTT
>NA|NA|TRBV5-1|TRBJ1-1
CASSLKVVGGITEAFF
TGCGCCAGCAGCTTGAAGGTTGTTGGGGGCATCACTGAAGCTTTCTTT
>NA|NA|TRBV30|TRBJ1-2
CAWRGQLRDTDYGYTF
TGTGCCTGGAGAGGGCAACTCCGGGACACTGACTATGGCTACACCTTC
>NA|NA|TRBV3-1/TRBV3-2|TRBJ2-7
CASSRRGSSYEQYF
TGTGCCAGCAGCCGGCGGGGTTCCTCCTACGAGCAGTACTTC
>NA|NA|TRBV18|TRBJ2-5
CASSRSYQETQYF
TGTGCCAGCTCACGGAGCTACCAAGAGACCCAGTACTTC
>NA|NA|TRBV20-1|TRBJ2-2
CSASLARGLDTGELFF
TGCAGTGCTAGTCTGGCCCGAGGTTTGGACACCGGGGAGCTGTTTTTT
>TRBD1|NA|TRBV19|TRBJ2-5
CASSRWDREETQYF
TGTGCCAGTAGTAGATGGGACAGAGAAGAGACCCAGTACTTC
>TRBD1|NA|TRBV11-2|TRBJ2-4
CASSPGTGEENIQYF
TGTGCCAGCAGCCCGGGGACAGGGGAAGAAAACATTCAGTACTTC
>NA|once|TRBV18|TRBJ1-4
CASSPFGGNNEKLFF
TGTGCCAGCTCACCATTCGGAGGAAATAATGAAAAACTGTTTTTT
>NA|NA|TRBV15|TRBJ2-1
CATSTPQGREQFF
TGTGCCACCAGCACCCCACAGGGACGTGAGCAGTTCTTC
>NA|NA|TRBV2|TRBJ2-5
CASSEWLAPETQYF
TGTGCCAGCAGTGAATGGCTAGCACCAGAGACCCAGTACTTC
>NA|NA|TRBV5-4|TRBJ1-3
CASSLDVTGNTIYF
TGTGCCAGCAGCTTGGATGTGACAGGAAACACCATATATTTT
>TRBD1|NA|TRBV5-1|TRBJ2-1
CASSLAPGQGVGYNEQFF
TGCGCCAGCAGCTTGGCCCCGGGACAGGGGGTCGGCTACAATGAGCAGTTCTTC
>NA|once|TRBV10-1|TRBJ1-1
CASAGRSMNTEAFF
TGCGCCAGCGCGGGACGGTCGATGAACACTGAAGCTTTCTTT
>NA|NA|TRBV23-1|TRBJ2-7
CASSQSAGIREQYF
TGCGCCAGCAGTCAATCTGCAGGGATCCGCGAGCAGTACTTC
>TRBD2|NA|TRBV7-3|TRBJ2-1
CASSLELAGYNEQFF
TGTGCCAGCAGCTTAGAACTAGCGGGATATAATGAGCAGTTCTTC
>NA|NA|TRBV21-1|TRBJ1-1
CASSKGSPQIINTEAFF
TGTGCCAGCAGCAAAGGGTCACCACAGATAATAAACACTGAAGCTTTCTTT
>TRBD2|NA|TRBV11-2|TRBJ2-5
CASSRTQAGGKETQYF
TGTGCCAGCAGCCGAACACAAGCGGGGGGAAAAGAGACCCAGTACTTC
>NA|once|TRBV9|TRBJ1-6
CASSAINPGSPLHF
TGTGCCAGCAGCGCCATCAACCCGGGGTCACCCCTCCACTTT